What follows are 23 T cell receptor beta chains derived from one specimen sequenced in a study of tumor and adjacent non-tumor tissue in lung cancer. The template was RNA from unsorted bulk tissue. The library came from three nested PCR rounds adapted from ARM-PCR protocols. One entry per CDR3 protein, called by TCRdb with MiXCR from the multiplex PCR reads. Of 91,000 or so distinct CDR3 sequences detected, less than 80% appear once; the ten largest clones hold roughly 18%. Sequencing was performed on lung tumor tissue. The receptors were gathered from a man in his sixties with non-small cell lung cancer.

On this clonotype itself: The CDR3 does not close with the conserved phenylalanine or tryptophan, likely indicating a read error. Because the CDR3's place on the DNA is in doubt, the DNA is left out and the CDR3 is given as listed by TCRdb. This sequence joins TRBV11-3 and TRBJ2-5; no check of the table's D call, TRBD1, against the DNA was made. A total of 16 residues make up the CDR3, ends included. In germline, CDR1 is SGHNT, CDR2 YENEEA. CDR3 protein: CASSSESGTVEETQNL.

This clonotype has ten or more counts. The chain is built from TRBV6-6 and TRBJ2-6; 12 bases are shared with TRBD1. The V segment lost 5 bases and the J segment 0 bases; nucleotides outside the gene matches: 2. The CDR3 consists of 17 residues. In germline, CDR1 is MNHNY, CDR2 SVGAGI (reference sequence). The CDR3 DNA reads as TGTGCCAGCAGTGGGACAGGGGGCGGCTCTGGGGCCAACGTCCTGACTTTC. This encodes CASSGTGGGSGANVLTF.

Of note for this clonotype: One end of the junction does not line up with germline, which may come from a read error. The genes are TRBV11-3 and TRBJ2-7; D is possibly TRBD2 (6 bases). Germline values: CDR1 SGHNT, CDR2 YENEEA. This CDR3 region has 16 residues. DNA for the CDR3: TGTGCCAGCAGCCGGGGGAGGACTACGCACTTCCCCGAGCGGTACTTC. This encodes CASSRGRTTHFPERYF. Together with reference TRBV11-3 and TRBJ2-7, the CDR3 gives the full variable domain: EAGVVQSPRYKIIEKKQPVAFWCNPISGHNTLYWYLQNLGQGPELLIRYENEEAVDDSQLPKDRFSAERLKGVDSTLKIQPAELGDSAVYLCASSRGRTTHFPERYFGPGTRLTVT.

As concerns this clonotype: The junction and the germline gene differ at one end; a read error may be behind it. The V and J genes are TRBV29-1 and TRBJ2-7; 10 bases line up with TRBD1. Germline CDR1 is SQVTM and CDR2 is ANQGSEA. This CDR3 spans 12 amino acids. This CDR3 reads CSAAWTGGEQYF. For the CDR3, the DNA is TGCAGCGCTGCTTGGACAGGGGGTGAACAGTATTTC.

This clonotype has a count of ten or more. This chain uses TRBV6-6 with TRBJ2-3; D may be TRBD1 (5 bases). The germline V gene encodes CDR1 MNHNY and CDR2 SVGAGI (reference sequence). The V end was cut by 2 bases, the J end by 4 bases, with 19 bases between. The CDR3 spans 17 residues. In DNA form, the CDR3 reads TGTGCCAGCAGTTACGATGTAGGGGCAGCCTCAGCAGATACGCAGTATTTT. Its translation is CASSYDVGAASADTQYF.

As regards this clonotype: The final CDR3 position lacks the conserved phenylalanine or tryptophan, pointing to a likely read error. The chain is built from TRBV20-1 and TRBJ1-3; 9 nucleotides align to TRBD1. This CDR3 spans 14 amino acids. The V gene's germline CDR1 is DFQATT and CDR2 SNEGSKA (reference sequence). V shed 5 bases and J 5 bases; nucleotides not matched to a gene: 7. CDR3 nucleotides: TGCAGTGCTGTAGCCGGACAGGGGAGAAACACCATATATCTT. The encoded protein is CSAVAGQGRNTIYL.

In its sample, this clonotype was seen once. The junction departs from germline at one end; a sequencing error may be responsible. The chain is built from TRBV6-2 or TRBV6-3 and TRBJ2-2; D remains unclear. CDR1 and CDR2 (germline): MNHEY, SVGEGT. The CDR3 sequence is 13 residues long. The CDR3 DNA sequence: TGCGCCAGCAGTTTAAAAAAGACCGTGGAGCTGTTTTTT. This encodes CASSLKKTVELFF.

In its sample, this clonotype was seen a few times. Given a much more abundant clone one base away, this may be a read error. The V gene is TRBV20-1, the J gene TRBJ2-1, with TRBD2 matching over 8 bases. Germline values: CDR1 DFQATT, CDR2 SNEGSKA (reference sequence). There are 13 residues in the CDR3. The DNA of the CDR3 is TGCGGTGCTAGCGGGTCTACCAGCAATGAGCAGTTCTTC. It yields the protein CGASGSTSNEQFF.

The chain links TRBV11-1 to TRBJ2-5, with 8 bases matching TRBD1. The germline CDR1 and CDR2 sequences are SGHAT and FQDESV (reference sequence). CDR3 length: 14 residues. CDR3 DNA sequence: TGTGACTGCAGTTCCGGACAGGGCCAAGAGACCCAGTACTTC. It translates to CDCSSGQGQETQYF.

Concerning this clonotype: At one end, the junction sequence differs from germline, possibly due to a read error. The chain carries TRBV4-1 and TRBJ1-5; tentative D call: TRBD1 (6 bases). This CDR3 region has 16 residues. Germline V lookup: CDR1 MGHRA, CDR2 YSYEKL. The CDR3 spells CASSQDLNRARQPQHF. In DNA form, the CDR3 reads TGCGCTAGCAGCCAAGATCTTAACAGGGCTAGACAGCCCCAGCATTTT.

For this clonotype: A much larger clone is a single base away; this may be a read error. CDR3 nucleotides: TGTGCCAGCAGTTTGTCTAGCAGCTTGGAGACCCAGTACTTC. It is translated as CASSLSSSLETQYF. The chain joins TRBV28 to TRBJ2-5; D perhaps matches TRBD2 (5 bases). The V and J ends lost 3 bases and 5 bases respectively, with 13 bases between them. This CDR3 has 14 residues. Germline CDR1 and CDR2: MDHEN and SYDVKM.

The chain combines TRBV20-1 with TRBJ2-5, with no clear D. The V and J ends lost 7 bases and 4 bases respectively, with 16 bases between them. The CDR3 consists of 13 residues. Germline V gene lookup returns CDR1 DFQATT and CDR2 SNEGSKA (reference sequence). The CDR3 DNA sequence: TGCAGTGACCCTGTACAGCTCCCAGAGACCCAGTACTTC. It codes for CSDPVQLPETQYF.

This clonotype was picked up one time. The gene calls are TRBV6-2 or TRBV6-3 and TRBJ1-1, with D hard to call. The germline V and J ends were trimmed by 2 bases and 12 bases, with 16 bases remaining between them. Germline V CDR1 and CDR2: MNHEY, SVGEGT. This CDR3 is built from 13 residues. The CDR3 bases are TGTGCCAGCAGTTACGACGCCGCCGTACAGTCTTTCTTT. Amino acid sequence: CASSYDAAVQSFF.

As to this clonotype: A much larger clone lies one base from this, so it may be a read error. This chain connects TRBV7-9 to TRBJ2-3; D tentatively reads TRBD1 or TRBD2 (5 bases each). Germline lookup yields CDR1 SEHNR and CDR2 FQNEAQ (reference sequence). CDR3 length: 13 residues. CDR3 region: CASTRGLTDMQYF. The DNA for the CDR3 is TGTGCCAGCACGAGGGGCCTCACAGATATGCAGTATTTT.

The chain combines TRBV29-1 with TRBJ2-7, with D perhaps being TRBD1 or TRBD2 (5 bases each). Germline V gives CDR1 SQVTM, CDR2 ANQGSEA. V dropped 2 bases and J dropped 9 bases, with 11 bases sitting between them. The length of the CDR3 is 11 residues. The CDR3, as DNA: TGCAGCGTTGAAACCCTGAGGGGGCAGTACTTC. Protein product: CSVETLRGQYF.

As concerns this clonotype: Sequence at one end of the junction differs from germline and may be a read error. The V call is TRBV7-9, the J call TRBJ2-3; 9 bases fit TRBD2. Germline V gene lookup returns CDR1 SEHNR and CDR2 FQNEAQ (reference sequence). The CDR3 sequence is 17 residues long. The CDR3: CTSSLGLAFGITDTQYF. The CDR3 bases are TGTACCAGCAGCTTAGGACTAGCGTTTGGTATCACAGATACGCAGTATTTT.

A word on this clonotype: A much larger clonotype is one base distant, so this may be a read error. The gene calls are TRBV20-1 and TRBJ2-7; weak D call: TRBD2 (5 bases). Germline V gene data show CDR1 as DFQATT and CDR2 as SNEGSKA (reference sequence). The length of the CDR3 is 11 residues. The CDR3, as DNA: TGCAATGCTAGACGGGGATACGAGCAGTACTTC. Translating gives CNARRGYEQYF.

As to this clonotype: A junction boundary mismatches the germline segment, possibly from a read error. This chain links TRBV29-1 with TRBJ2-3, with 10 bases fitting TRBD2. This CDR3 has 16 residues. The germline V gene encodes CDR1 SQVTM and CDR2 ANQGSEA. The CDR3 coding sequence is TGCAGCGTTGAAGGCAGGGCTAGCGGGAGCATAGATACGCAGTATTTT. It codes for CSVEGRASGSIDTQYF.

This clonotype has a count of ten or more. This chain uses TRBV7-9 with TRBJ1-4; 7 bases agree with TRBD1. CDR1 SEHNR and CDR2 FQNEAQ come from the germline V gene (reference sequence). V dropped 2 bases and J dropped 6; count of bases not matched to a gene: 9. The CDR3 loop spans 16 amino acids. In nucleotides, the CDR3 is TGTGCCAGCAGCTTATTGGTTGACAGGGATGATGAAAAACTGTTTTTT. Translated: CASSLLVDRDDEKLFF.

This clonotype was observed a single time. The conserved closing phenylalanine or tryptophan is absent in this CDR3, likely reflecting a read error. V and J are TRBV6-1 and TRBJ2-7, with 8 bases that match TRBD2. CDR1 is MNHNS, CDR2 SASEGT, per germline. The CDR3 loop spans 14 amino acids. V lost 4 bases, J lost 5 bases, and 7 bases stayed unmatched. CDR3 region: CASSGLARLHEQYS. DNA for the CDR3: TGTGCCAGCAGTGGACTAGCGAGGCTCCACGAGCAGTACTCC.

Remarks on this clonotype: Germline is not matched at one junction end, which may reflect a read error. This chain uses TRBV4-2 with TRBJ2-2; possibly TRBD2 for D (7 bases). CDR1 is LGHNA and CDR2 is YNFKEQ in the germline V gene. This CDR3 spans 16 amino acids. CDR3 nucleotide sequence: TGTGCCACTAGTCCTGGACTAGGGGGTAACCCCGGGGAGCTGATTTTT. It translates to CATSPGLGGNPGELIF.

To note about this clonotype: An end of the junction does not agree with germline; a read error may underlie this. The V gene is TRBV6-5, the J gene TRBJ1-6; D call uncertain. The CDR3 runs 17 residues. The V gene's germline CDR1 is MNHEY and CDR2 SVGAGI. The CDR3: CTSSYSSNPIHHSPLHF. The CDR3 region has the DNA TGTACCAGCAGTTACTCTTCCAATCCTATTCATCATTCACCCCTCCACTTT.

As concerns this clonotype: The junction shows a germline mismatch at one end, possibly a read error. The genes are TRBV12-3 or TRBV12-4 and TRBJ1-6; 7 nucleotides line up with TRBD1. The CDR3 spans 15 residues. CDR3 nucleotides: TGTGCCAGCAGTTTCCAGGGGGTGAATCGGACGGCCCTCTACTTT. The encoded protein is CASSFQGVNRTALYF.